These T cell receptor beta chains were read from a single sample in a study of cytomegalovirus exposure and HLA in healthy donors. TCRdb's table, derived via immunoSEQ multiplex PCR, lists solely in-frame clones and lacks some. The sample contains 150,000 to 200,000 clones, around 82% of which appear only once. Material: PBMCs. These receptors originate from a man aged 35-49 years in good health and CMV-seropositive. Each CDR3 is given with its conserved first and last residue. A D gene is named only where the DNA matches it firmly. The size entry is marked missing in some rows and otherwise reads once, few, many or a size class.

>TRBD1|TRBJ1-2|-|TRBV29-1
CSVAVDRVHGYTF
TGCAGCGTGGCTGTGGACAGGGTGCATGGCTACACCTTC
>-|TRBJ2-7|-|TRBV5-4
CASSLMGAPYEQYF
TGTGCCAGCAGCTTGATGGGAGCCCCGTACGAGCAGTACTTC
>TRBD1|TRBJ1-1|-|TRBV2
CASRKTTGADTEAFF
TGTGCCAGCAGGAAAACGACAGGGGCGGACACTGAAGCTTTCTTT
>TRBD1|TRBJ2-2|-|TRBV11-3
CASSQGQGNTGELFF
TGTGCCAGCAGCCAGGGACAGGGGAACACCGGGGAGCTGTTTTTT
>TRBD1|TRBJ1-6|once|TRBV6-1
CASSAHRRDSSYNSPLHF
TGTGCCAGCAGTGCCCACAGAAGGGACAGCTCCTATAATTCACCCCTCCACTTT
>TRBD2|TRBJ2-1|-|TRBV7-9
CASTSGTGNEQFF
TGTGCCAGCACTAGCGGGACTGGTAATGAGCAGTTCTTC
>TRBD1|TRBJ1-2|-|TRBV2
CASKSGQGARGYTF
TGTGCCAGCAAAAGTGGACAGGGGGCGCGGGGCTACACCTTC
>-|TRBJ1-2|-|TRBV14
CASSQAGIGYTF
TGTGCCAGCAGCCAAGCGGGGATCGGCTACACCTTC
>TRBD1|TRBJ1-2|-|TRBV15
CATSVTGFGYTF
TGTGCCACCAGCGTGACAGGGTTTGGCTACACCTTC
>TRBD1|TRBJ1-1|-|TRBV7-9
CASSSQGDTEAFF
TGTGCCAGCAGCTCCCAGGGGGACACTGAAGCTTTCTTT
>-|TRBJ2-7|-|TRBV7-2
CASTTRGFSSYEQYF
TGTGCCAGCACTACCCGGGGGTTCAGCTCCTACGAGCAGTACTTC
>TRBD1|TRBJ1-2|-|TRBV5-4
CASSIPGTGGGMRGYTF
TGTGCCAGCAGCATCCCCGGGACAGGGGGAGGTATGCGTGGCTACACCTTC
>-|TRBJ1-4|-|TRBV6-1
CASSVTGFEKLFF
TGTGCCAGCAGTGTCACAGGGTTCGAAAAACTGTTTTTT
>TRBD1|TRBJ2-3|once|TRBV29-1
CSVDPTTGVGTDTQYF
TGCAGCGTTGATCCAACCACAGGGGTCGGCACAGATACGCAGTATTTT
>TRBD2|TRBJ2-1|once|TRBV28
CASSHPTSGRGEQFF
TGTGCCAGCAGCCACCCGACTAGCGGTCGGGGTGAGCAGTTCTTC
>-|TRBJ2-6|-|TRBV11-3
CASSGRISGANGLTF
TGTGCCAGCAGCGGCAGGATCTCTGGGGCCAACGGCCTGACTTTC
>-|TRBJ2-7|-|TRBV6-1
CASSMTGSSYEQYF
TGTGCCAGCAGTATGACGGGGAGCTCCTACGAGCAGTACTTC
>TRBD1|TRBJ1-4|-|TRBV19
CASRPQGGINEKLFF
TGTGCCAGCCGGCCACAGGGGGGAATTAATGAAAAACTGTTTTTT
>-|TRBJ1-5|-|TRBV2
CASSLESNQPQHF
TGTGCCAGCAGCTTAGAGAGCAATCAGCCCCAGCATTTT
>TRBD2|TRBJ2-1|-|TRBV18
CASSPPGGRYNEQFF
TGTGCCAGCTCACCACCGGGCGGGAGGTACAATGAGCAGTTCTTC
>TRBD2|TRBJ2-2|few|TRBV2
CASTPTSGGDTGELFF
TGTGCCAGCACCCCTACTAGCGGGGGGGACACCGGGGAGCTGTTTTTT
>-|TRBJ1-2|-|TRBV27
CASSGALYGYTF
TGTGCCAGCAGTGGGGCCTTATATGGCTACACCTTC
>TRBD1|TRBJ2-7|-|TRBV5-1
CASSLGGQGFYEQYF
TGCGCCAGCAGCTTGGGGGGACAGGGTTTCTACGAGCAGTACTTC
>-|TRBJ1-5|-|TRBV9
CASSVAGGDQPQHF
TGTGCCAGCAGCGTAGCTGGGGGGGATCAGCCCCAGCATTTT
>TRBD2|TRBJ2-3|-|TRBV5-1
CASSSRTSGSVADTQYF
TGCGCCAGCAGCTCCCGGACTAGCGGGAGTGTAGCAGATACGCAGTATTTT
>-|TRBJ1-1|-|TRBV19
CASSKHGGRSTEAFF
TGTGCCAGTAGTAAGCACGGGGGGCGGAGTACTGAAGCTTTCTTT
>-|TRBJ1-2|once|TRBV19
CASSGAFYGYTF
TGTGCCAGTAGTGGGGCCTTCTATGGCTACACCTTC
>-|TRBJ1-5|-|TRBV7-2
CASSLDPGNQPQHF
TGTGCCAGCAGCTTAGACCCAGGCAATCAGCCTCAGCATTTT
>-|TRBJ1-5|-|TRBV5-1
CASSLVPQAGQPQHF
TGCGCCAGCAGCTTGGTGCCGCAGGCGGGTCAGCCCCAGCATTTT
>-|TRBJ2-2|-|TRBV7-6
CASSKQVETGELFF
TGTGCCAGCAGCAAACAGGTGGAGACCGGGGAGCTGTTTTTT
>TRBD1|TRBJ1-2|-|TRBV28
CASSLITGTGVYGYTF
TGTGCCAGCAGTTTAATTACCGGGACAGGCGTCTATGGCTACACCTTC
>-|TRBJ2-5|-|TRBV7-3
CASSLTLEPSKTQYF
TGTGCCAGCAGCTTAACCCTGGAGCCTTCGAAGACCCAGTACTTC
>-|TRBJ1-1|-|TRBV11-1
CATSYPITFEAFF
TGTGCCACATCATATCCTATCACTTTTGAAGCTTTCTTT
>-|TRBJ1-6|-|TRBV19
CASSSNAGIGSPLHF
TGTGCCAGTAGTTCGAATGCAGGGATAGGATCACCCCTCCACTTT
>TRBD1|TRBJ1-1|-|TRBV5-4
CASSRDRDTEAFF
TGTGCCAGCAGCCGAGACAGGGACACTGAAGCTTTCTTT
>TRBD2|TRBJ2-1|-|TRBV7-6
CASSRGLASSYNEQFF
TGTGCCAGCAGCAGGGGACTAGCGAGCTCCTACAATGAGCAGTTCTTC
>-|TRBJ1-1|-|TRBV10-1
CASRFTGNTEAFF
TGCGCCAGCAGATTTACAGGGAACACTGAAGCTTTCTTT
>-|TRBJ2-2|-|TRBV6-5
CASSYAQGNTGELFF
TGTGCCAGCAGTTACGCGCAGGGCAACACCGGGGAGCTGTTTTTT
>-|TRBJ2-2|-|TRBV5-8
CASSSPNRVADTGELFF
TGTGCCAGCAGCTCTCCGAACAGGGTGGCGGACACCGGGGAGCTGTTTTTT
>-|TRBJ2-5|-|TRBV7-2
CASSLEYSQETQYF
TGTGCCAGCAGCTTAGAATACAGTCAAGAGACCCAGTACTTC
>TRBD2|TRBJ2-5|-|TRBV5-1
CASSLALGTRGQETQYF
TGCGCCAGCAGCTTGGCCTTAGGGACTAGGGGGCAAGAGACCCAGTACTTC
>TRBD1|TRBJ1-6|-|TRBV2
CASSPTGSSYNSPLHF
TGTGCCAGCAGTCCGACAGGGAGCTCCTATAATTCACCCCTCCACTTT
>TRBD1|TRBJ1-2|-|TRBV5-1
CASSPQGQGNYGYTF
TGCGCCAGCAGCCCACAGGGACAGGGAAACTATGGCTACACCTTC
>-|TRBJ2-1|-|TRBV27
CASSLLPRSSYNEQFF
TGTGCCAGCAGTCTCCTACCCCGTAGCTCCTACAATGAGCAGTTCTTC
>-|TRBJ2-3|-|TRBV6-6
CASSYSPVSDTQYF
TGTGCCAGCAGTTACTCGCCGGTGTCCGATACGCAGTATTTT
>-|TRBJ1-5|-|TRBV6-6
CASSFRTQHF
TGTGCCAGCAGCTTCAGGACCCAGCATTTT
>-|TRBJ2-2|-|TRBV6-5
CASSFTLAVNTGELFF
TGTGCCAGCAGTTTCACCTTAGCGGTCAACACCGGGGAGCTGTTTTTT
>-|TRBJ2-7|few|TRBV27
CASSPTGTTYEQYF
TGTGCCAGCAGCCCCACCGGGACAACCTACGAGCAGTACTTC
>TRBD2|TRBJ2-7|-|TRBV14
CASSKTSGGFDEQYF
TGTGCCAGCAGCAAGACTAGCGGGGGGTTTGACGAGCAGTACTTC